Below, 8 T cell receptor beta chains from the same sample are listed, as sequenced in a study of CD8 T cells in Susac syndrome. An input of roughly 0.5 to 1 ug of RNA was subjected to reverse transcription using random hexamers. In TCRdb, the immunoSEQ multiplex PCR reads were re-called with MiXCR into one record per CDR3 protein. The sample lists some 200,000 distinct CDR3 sequences, about 95% occurring once. The sequenced material came from CD8+ T cells from PBMCs. These receptors came from a human donor with Susac syndrome.

This clonotype was seen a handful of times. The CDR3 loop is CASSLVQGTEAFF. The CDR3 nucleotides are TGTGCCAGCAGTTTAGTACAGGGCACTGAAGCTTTCTTT. The chain has TRBV12-3 or TRBV12-4 and TRBJ1-1; possibly TRBD1 for D (6 bases). With 1 base removed from V and 4 bases from J, the gap between germline ends came to 7 bases. This CDR3 is 13 amino acids long.

This clonotype was counted a single time. The genes are TRBV5-4 and TRBJ1-1, with TRBD1 matching over 9 bases. This CDR3 is 16 amino acids long. Germline loops: CDR1 SGHNT, CDR2 YYREEE (reference sequence). Unmatched junction bases numbered 7, after V lost 4 bases and J lost 0 bases. The CDR3 sequence is CASSPGTGPMNTEAFF. The CDR3 nucleotides read TGTGCCAGCAGCCCCGGGACAGGGCCCATGAACACTGAAGCTTTCTTT.

The chain joins TRBV30 to TRBJ1-1; a possible D gene is TRBD1 (5 bases). The germline V gene encodes CDR1 GTSNPN and CDR2 SVGIG (reference sequence). The CDR3 is made up of 14 amino acids. Trimming stripped 3 bases from V and 1 base from J, with 12 bases between. For the CDR3, the DNA is TGTGCCTGGAGGGGGGGGGTGTCGAACACTGAAGCTTTCTTT. Translating gives CAWRGGVSNTEAFF.

The genes are TRBV20-1 and TRBJ2-1; 11 bases align to TRBD2. Germline-derived CDR1 and CDR2 are DFQATT and SNEGSKA (reference sequence). The CDR3 is made up of 14 amino acids. The J segment lost 5 bases and the V segment lost 5 bases, leaving 5 bases of the junction unmatched. The CDR3 is CSAHSGRANNEQFF. The CDR3 coding sequence is TGCAGTGCTCATAGCGGGAGGGCCAACAATGAGCAGTTCTTC.

The rearrangement links TRBV13 to TRBJ2-3; D gene ambiguous. The CDR3 consists of 14 residues. Per the germline V gene, CDR1 is PRHDT and CDR2 is FYEKMQ (reference sequence). Deletions cut 7 bases from V and 0 bases from J, with 11 bases between. The DNA of the CDR3 is TGTGCCAGCACTAACCGGGCCAGCACAGATACGCAGTATTTT. Its protein is CASTNRASTDTQYF.

In nucleotides, the CDR3 is TGTGCCTGGAGTCGGACTAGCGGTGATGAGCAGTTCTTC. The encoded protein is CAWSRTSGDEQFF. V gene TRBV30 combines with J gene TRBJ2-1; 10 positions agree with TRBD2. With V trimmed by 2 bases and J by 8 bases, 3 bases remained unmatched. CDR1 and CDR2 from the germline V gene are GTSNPN and SVGIG (reference sequence). The CDR3 has 13 amino acids.

This clonotype was recorded once. The rearrangement uses TRBV18 and TRBJ2-7, with D uncertain. CDR1 KGHSH and CDR2 LQKENI come from the germline V gene. V lost 3 bases and J 4 bases, leaving 10 bases between the germline ends. The CDR3 is made up of 13 amino acids. The CDR3 coding sequence is TGTGCCAGCTCACCCCCTGACTTGTACGAGCAGTACTTC. Its translation is CASSPPDLYEQYF.

The chain has TRBV13 and TRBJ2-3; 12 nucleotides line up with TRBD2. Germline assignment: CDR1 PRHDT and CDR2 FYEKMQ (reference sequence). There are 17 residues in the CDR3. V was clipped by 4 bases and J by 2 bases; unmatched bases: 7. The CDR3 coding sequence is TGTGCCAGCAGCTCCCACGGGACTAGCGGGTTCACAGATACGCAGTATTTT. This sequence encodes CASSSHGTSGFTDTQYF.